These 2 T cell receptor beta chains share one sample of origin, sequenced in a study of cytomegalovirus exposure and HLA in healthy donors. PCR amplification relied on 60 Vbeta primers (plus 13 Jbeta primers). Sequencing used immunoSEQ multiplex PCR; TCRdb keeps in-frame clones, though not all of them. The profile covers about 110,000 clones, with about 80% appearing a single time and about 3.2% taken by the ten largest. Sequencing input: PBMCs. All receptors derive from an older woman in good health and CMV-seropositive.

V usage is TRBV11-3 and J usage is TRBJ1-1; perhaps TRBD1 as D (6 bases). Trimming took off 0 bases at V and 6 bases at J, with 8 bases between the two ends. The CDR3 contains 13 residues. Germline V gene lookup returns CDR1 SGHNT and CDR2 YENEEA. The CDR3 DNA sequence: TGTGCCAGCAGCTTAGATAACAGGGCTGAAGCTTTCTTT. Translation gives CASSLDNRAEAFF.

This clone is deemed medium-sized (0.01 to 0.1%). The genes are TRBV29-1 and TRBJ1-2, with 7 positions matching TRBD1. The CDR3 contains 14 residues. In germline, CDR1 is SQVTM, CDR2 ANQGSEA. J was trimmed by 0 bases and V by 3 bases; bases with no gene match: 4. CDR3 sequence: CSVDITGANYGYTF. The CDR3 DNA sequence: TGCAGCGTTGATATTACAGGGGCTAACTATGGCTACACCTTC.